One T cell receptor (beta chain) is described in this entry. This record belongs to a study of regulatory T cells in long-lasting Graves disease. Time point here: newly diagnosed GD, antithyroid drugs for less than 3 months. The authors made the TCR library using RNA they extracted from PBMCs. Assembly of TCR beta libraries relied on iRepertoire HTBI primers together with Arm-PCR of CDR3 regions. TCRdb re-analysed the multiplex PCR reads in MiXCR, keeping a single row per CDR3 protein. The sample contains approximately 350,000 distinct CDR3 sequences, around 15% of which appear only once. V gave up 1 base and J gave up 0 bases, with 7 bases separating them. Germline V gene lookup returns CDR1 MGHRA and CDR2 YSYEKL. CDR3 length equals 16 residues. The same sample was also used in a study of T cells in Graves' hyperthyroidism and ophthalmopathy. That report notes: Initially, a first-round RT-PCR of the TCR CDR3 employed the HTBI primer set.

Material: peripheral blood mononuclear cells (PBMCs), obtained at new diagnosis, from a patient treated with antithyroid drugs. The origin of this receptor is a woman under 30 with Graves disease. The chain joins TRBV4-1 to TRBJ2-6; D is unresolved. CDR3 loop: CASSQGRRSGANVLTF. The CDR3 DNA follows: TGCGCCAGCAGCCAAGGACGTCGCTCTGGGGCCAACGTCCTGACTTTC.